Sequencing of this TCR beta chain was carried out in a study of blood T cell repertoires in COVID-19. As for the study in general: The origin of the acute and convalescent COVID-19 samples was the United States, Italy and Spain. T cells, B-cell-depleted T cells, or PBMCs provided the cDNA or gDNA that served as material.

Per the authors' pipeline: Nucleated cell counts were estimated from reference gene primer amplification. Only in-frame clones appear in the TCRdb table, and some are missing; sequencing was by immunoSEQ multiplex PCR. The V and J calls and clone size were taken over from that table, and D and trimming were inferred from the DNA. The table includes roughly 59,000 clones, around four fifths detected once. The germline CDR1 and CDR2 sequences are SGHTA and FQGNSA. The CDR3 runs 15 residues. The trim removed 10 bases at V and 2 bases at J, leaving 6 bases unmatched. The chain combines TRBV7-2 with TRBJ2-7; 15 bases line up with TRBD2. The clonotype comes from a human donor in a cohort sampled during active COVID-19. The sequenced material came from peripheral blood. The CDR3 is CATQRTSGRAYEQYF. In DNA, the CDR3 is TGTGCCACCCAACGGACTAGCGGGAGGGCCTACGAGCAGTACTTC.